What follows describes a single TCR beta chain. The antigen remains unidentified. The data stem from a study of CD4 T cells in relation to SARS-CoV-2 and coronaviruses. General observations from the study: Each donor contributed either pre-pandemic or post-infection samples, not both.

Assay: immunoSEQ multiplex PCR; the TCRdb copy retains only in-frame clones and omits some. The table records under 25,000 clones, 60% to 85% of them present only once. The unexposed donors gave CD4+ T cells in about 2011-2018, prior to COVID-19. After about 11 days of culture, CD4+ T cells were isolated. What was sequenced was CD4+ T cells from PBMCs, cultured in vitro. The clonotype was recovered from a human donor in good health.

The CDR3 sequence is CASTVGGLTDTQYF. The CDR3 DNA is TGTGCCAGCACAGTGGGGGGGTTGACAGATACGCAGTATTTT. The chain joins TRBV7-8 to TRBJ2-3; TRBD2 aligns across 7 bases. Trimming removed 7 bases from V and 3 bases from J; junction bases left unmatched: 7. The CDR3 consists of 14 residues. The V gene's germline CDR1 is SGHVS and CDR2 FQNEAQ.